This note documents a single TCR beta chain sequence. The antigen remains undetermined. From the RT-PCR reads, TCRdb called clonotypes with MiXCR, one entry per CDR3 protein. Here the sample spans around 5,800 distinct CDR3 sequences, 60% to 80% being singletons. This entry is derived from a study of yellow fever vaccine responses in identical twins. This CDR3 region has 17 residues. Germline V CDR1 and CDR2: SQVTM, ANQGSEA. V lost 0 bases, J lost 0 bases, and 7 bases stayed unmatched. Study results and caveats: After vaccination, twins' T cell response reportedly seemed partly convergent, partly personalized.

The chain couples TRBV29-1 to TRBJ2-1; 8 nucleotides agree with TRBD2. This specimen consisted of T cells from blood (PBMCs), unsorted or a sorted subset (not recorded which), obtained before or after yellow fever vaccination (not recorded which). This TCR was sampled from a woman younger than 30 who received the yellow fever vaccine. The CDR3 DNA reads TGCAGCGTTGAAGATCGATTGAGCGGGAGCTCCTACAATGAGCAGTTCTTC. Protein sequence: CSVEDRLSGSSYNEQFF.